One T cell receptor beta chain is described in this entry. This clonotype appeared many times. It has no known antigen specificity. No quality values exist for individual bases; no much larger clone is one base distant. The data are from a study of CD8 T cells in ankylosing spondylitis (dated by TCRdb to 2016 to 2017). For context, the study as a whole: The study profiled T cell receptor beta repertoires in healthy donors and ankylosing spondylitis patients to find disease-linked TCR variants. The full study cohort comprised 20 to 30 ankylosing spondylitis patients and over a hundred healthy donors. Peripheral blood was sampled, and synovial fluid was additionally collected from ankylosing spondylitis patients.

What the research found in general, with its limitations: Some TCR beta motif variants had previously been reported in synovial fluid and blood of reactive arthritis patients, which suggested common disease-initiation mechanisms. A TCR beta motif made up of under ten highly homologous amino acid variants appeared to be characteristic of blood from ankylosing spondylitis patients. The disease-linked clones were reported as significantly enriched in matched synovial fluid samples from ankylosing spondylitis patients. The disease-linked clones showed a CD8+ phenotype and occurred at relatively low frequencies in peripheral blood.

Germline trimming: 8 bases from V, 6 bases from J; junction bases outside gene matches: 6. For CDR1 and CDR2, the germline V gene lists ENHRY and SYGVKD. The CDR3 contains 14 residues, cysteine and phenylalanine counted. Of the read, only the CDR3 DNA is kept; its 42 bases are in frame from base 1. The reads were generated on an Illumina HiSeq 2500. TCR beta libraries were prepared by quantitative 5'-RACE with molecular barcodes. As for the authors' bioinformatics: To identify disease-linked TCR variants, a new computational method was used, one built on a probabilistic model of VDJ rearrangement. In-frame beta chains were kept once TCRdb had trimmed the public reads at Q25 with fastp and called clones with MiXCR. Each record represents a unique CDR3 protein, reported with the most common genes and DNA among its rows. The V and J calls were determined by TCRdb, not by the authors. The sample contains approximately 200,000 distinct CDR3 sequences, around 13% of them found a single time. The ten largest account for 11% of the sample.

Material for sequencing was blood, either unsorted or a sorted T cell fraction (not recorded which). Rearrangement joined TRBV10-3 to TRBJ1-6; 8 middle bases align to TRBD1. This TCR was recovered from a female donor with ankylosing spondylitis or in good health (not recorded which). At the DNA level, the sequence is TGTGCCATCGGACAGGGTATTGGTAATTCACCCCTCCACTTT. Translated, this gives CAIGQGIGNSPLHF.